The rows below give T cell receptor beta chains drawn from one sample of a study of cytomegalovirus exposure and HLA in healthy donors. Profiling relied on immunoSEQ multiplex PCR, and the TCRdb table lists in-frame clones only, not all of them. The sample has 200,000 to 250,000 clones; more than 75% are singletons. The material sequenced was PBMCs. Receptors were obtained from a man between 18 and 29 years old in good health and CMV-seronegative. Both conserved end residues are part of each CDR3. A D gene is named only where the DNA matches it firmly. Not every row has a clone size; where given, it reads once, few, many or a size class.

>TRBJ2-2|-|TRBV28|TRBD1
TGTGCCAGCAGTTTCTGGATCGGGACAGGGAACACCGGGGAGCTGTTTTTT
CASSFWIGTGNTGELFF
>TRBJ2-5|-|TRBV5-4|TRBD2
TGTGCCAGCAGCCCCAGACTAGCGGGGGGGCTAGAGACCCAGTACTTC
CASSPRLAGGLETQYF
>TRBJ2-7|-|TRBV5-5|-
TGTGCCAGCAGTTCCCGGGACAGCCGGGCCAGGGGAGGCGAGCAGTACTTC
CASSSRDSRARGGEQYF
>TRBJ2-7|-|TRBV7-2|-
TGTGCCAGCAGCTTAAGTGGAGATCGATCCTACGAGCAGTACTTC
CASSLSGDRSYEQYF
>TRBJ2-5|-|TRBV5-3|-
TGTGCCAGAAGCTTTTCCGGGATTTTGGAGACCCAGTACTTC
CARSFSGILETQYF
>TRBJ2-5|-|TRBV2|TRBD1
TGTGCCAGCAGTGTGGACAGGGCCAGGCAAGAGACCCAGTACTTC
CASSVDRARQETQYF
>TRBJ2-1|-|TRBV28|-
TGTGCCAGCAGCCCGGGAACGATCAATGAGCAGTTCTTC
CASSPGTINEQFF
>TRBJ2-7|once|TRBV5-1|-
TGCGCCAGCAGCTTGAACACCTACGAGCAGTACTTC
CASSLNTYEQYF
>TRBJ2-3|-|TRBV15|-
TGTGCCACCAGCAGAAATCATCCAGATACGCAGTATTTT
CATSRNHPDTQYF
>TRBJ2-2|-|TRBV4-1|TRBD2
TGCGCCAGCAGCCAATTTGCGGGAGAACTCACCGGGGAGCTGTTTTTT
CASSQFAGELTGELFF
>TRBJ2-1|-|TRBV11-3|TRBD2
TGTGCCAGCAGCTTCTTAGCGGGAGCCTACAATGAGCAGTTCTTC
CASSFLAGAYNEQFF
>TRBJ2-5|-|TRBV2|-
TGTGCCAGCACTTACCAAGAGACCCAGTACTTC
CASTYQETQYF
>TRBJ1-5|-|TRBV5-6|-
TGTGCCAGCAGCAACGGACAGCTCGCTAGCAATCAGCCCCAGCATTTT
CASSNGQLASNQPQHF
>TRBJ2-5|-|TRBV5-1|-
TGCGCCAGCGCTTCCCGTGGGACACCGGTTACAGAGACCCAGTACTTC
CASASRGTPVTETQYF
>TRBJ2-6|-|TRBV4-2|TRBD2
TGTGCCAGCAGCCAAGATGCTAGCGGGAGCTCTGGGGCCAACGTCCTGACTTTC
CASSQDASGSSGANVLTF
>TRBJ2-2|-|TRBV7-3|-
TGTGCCAGCAGCTTAGAGGCACTCGGGGAGCTGTTTTTT
CASSLEALGELFF